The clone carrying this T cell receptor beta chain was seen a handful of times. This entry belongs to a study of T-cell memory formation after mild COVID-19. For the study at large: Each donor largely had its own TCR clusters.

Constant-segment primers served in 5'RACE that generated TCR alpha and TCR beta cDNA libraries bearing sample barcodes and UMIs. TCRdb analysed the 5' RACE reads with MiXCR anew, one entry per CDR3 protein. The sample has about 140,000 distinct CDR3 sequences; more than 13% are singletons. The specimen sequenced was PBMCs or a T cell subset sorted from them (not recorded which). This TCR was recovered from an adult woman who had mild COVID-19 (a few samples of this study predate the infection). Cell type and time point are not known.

The DNA for the CDR3 is TGTGCCAGCAGCCACAGGGGGCGTTCCTACGAGCAGTACTTC. This codes for CASSHRGRSYEQYF. V and J are TRBV21-1 and TRBJ2-7; the table's D gene call, TRBD1, was not cross checked with the DNA. TRBV21-1 is assigned pseudogene status. The CDR3 sequence is 14 residues long.